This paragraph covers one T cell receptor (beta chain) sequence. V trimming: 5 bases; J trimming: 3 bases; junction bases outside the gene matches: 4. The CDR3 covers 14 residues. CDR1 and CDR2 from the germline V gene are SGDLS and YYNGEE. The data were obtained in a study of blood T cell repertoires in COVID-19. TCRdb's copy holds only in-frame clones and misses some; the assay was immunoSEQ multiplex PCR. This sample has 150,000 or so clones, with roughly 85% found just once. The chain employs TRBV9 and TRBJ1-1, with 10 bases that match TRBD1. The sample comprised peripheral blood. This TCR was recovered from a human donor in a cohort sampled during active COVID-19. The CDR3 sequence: CASSRQGADTEAFF. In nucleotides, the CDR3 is TGTGCCAGCAGTAGACAGGGGGCAGACACTGAAGCTTTCTTT. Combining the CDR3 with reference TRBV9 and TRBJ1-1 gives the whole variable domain DSGVTQTPKHLITATGQRVTLRCSPRSGDLSVYWYQQSLDQGLQFLIQYYNGEERAKGNILERFSAQQFPDLHSELNLSSLELGDSALYFCASSRQGADTEAFFGQGTRLTVV.